Following are 8 T cell receptor beta chains from one sample sequenced in a study of blood T cell repertoires in COVID-19. The assay was immunoSEQ multiplex PCR, and TCRdb's table has in-frame clones only and misses some. The table includes about 55,000 clones, 80% to 95% detected once. Sequenced input: peripheral blood. The receptors here all came from a man in his forties or fifties with active COVID-19.

This chain joins TRBV6-2 or TRBV6-3 and TRBJ1-6; D may be TRBD1 (6 bases). V shed 5 bases and J shed 4 bases, with 21 bases lying between them. CDR3 length: 18 residues. CDR1 is MNHEY, CDR2 SVGEGT, per germline. The DNA of the CDR3 is TGTGCCAGCAGTCGCGGACACGCAAACAGGGCTTATAATTCACCCCTCCACTTT. This encodes CASSRGHANRAYNSPLHF.

The V call is TRBV3-1 (or the pseudogene TRBV3-2), the J call TRBJ2-2; 7 nucleotides align to TRBD2. The CDR3 is 15 amino acids. J gave up 3 bases and V 3 bases, and 4 bases lay outside the gene matches. The germline V gene encodes CDR1 LGHDT and CDR2 YNNKEL (reference sequence). CDR3 DNA: TGTGCCAGCAGCCAGGGGGGGTCGGACACCGGGGAGCTGTTTTTT. Amino acids: CASSQGGSDTGELFF.

This chain joins TRBV28 and TRBJ1-4, with 9 bases lining up with TRBD1. Trimming removed 6 bases from V and 6 bases from J; junction bases left unmatched: 8. Germline V gene data show CDR1 as MDHEN and CDR2 as SYDVKM. The CDR3 contains 15 residues. CDR3 residues: CASSQGGQGDEKLFF. The CDR3, as DNA: TGTGCCAGCAGCCAGGGGGGACAGGGTGATGAAAAACTGTTTTTT. Together with reference TRBV28 and TRBJ1-4, the CDR3 gives the full variable domain: DVKVTQSSRYLVKRTGEKVFLECVQDMDHENMFWYRQDPGLGLRLIYFSYDVKMKEKGDIPEGYSVSREKKERFSLILESASTNQTSMYLCASSQGGQGDEKLFFGSGTQLSVL.

The chain carries TRBV6-5 and TRBJ2-1; 13 bases are shared with TRBD2. The trim removed 6 bases at V and 6 bases at J, leaving 5 bases unmatched. CDR1 and CDR2 (germline): MNHEY, SVGAGI. This CDR3 comprises 15 residues. The CDR3 reads CASSSGTSGVNEQFF. CDR3 bases: TGTGCCAGCAGCTCCGGGACTAGCGGGGTCAATGAGCAGTTCTTC.

The chain is built from TRBV28 and TRBJ1-2; D remains ambiguous. The ends were cut back, 3 bases at V and 7 bases at J, with 12 bases in the middle. Germline CDR1 and CDR2: MDHEN and SYDVKM. The CDR3 extends over 13 amino acids. CDR3 sequence (DNA): TGTGCCAGCAGTTTGTTACGGGAGGGTGGCTACACCTTC. Its translation is CASSLLREGGYTF.

This sequence joins TRBV10-3 and TRBJ1-3; 10 bases match TRBD1. J lost 1 base, V lost 11 bases, and 14 bases had no gene match. Germline lookup yields CDR1 ENHRY and CDR2 SYGVKD. The CDR3 has 17 amino acids. The CDR3 coding sequence is TGTGCCTCCTCTCGGGGACAGGGGTCCCTTTCTGGAAACACCATATATTTT. Amino acids: CASSRGQGSLSGNTIYF.

The chain recombines TRBV28 with TRBJ2-2; the match to TRBD1 covers 9 bases. The CDR3 is made up of 14 amino acids. The V and J ends lost 6 bases and 6 bases, in that order; junction bases with no gene match: 5. Germline CDR1 is MDHEN and CDR2 is SYDVKM. CDR3 sequence (DNA): TGTGCCAGCAGGAGGAGGACAGGGGCCGGGGAGCTGTTTTTT. This sequence encodes CASRRRTGAGELFF.

The CDR3 DNA sequence: TGTGCCAGCTCACCAATGGCTAGGTCTTACGAGCAGTACTTC. Amino acid sequence: CASSPMARSYEQYF. The V and J genes are TRBV18 and TRBJ2-7; D remains ambiguous. V lost 2 bases, J lost 4 bases, and 12 bases lay in between. Germline-derived CDR1 and CDR2 are KGHSH and LQKENI. This CDR3 spans 14 amino acids.